The T cell receptor (beta chain) described here comes from a study of T cell responses to AZD1222 COVID-19 vaccine listed by TCRdb under 2021. Study-level background: TCR sequencing was performed for about 250 trial participants, of whom some 200 were given two doses of AZD1222 and approximately 26 were given two doses of MenACWY control vaccine. Trial participants were enrolled into age subgroups of 18-55, 56-69 and 70-plus years, which contained about 150, 28 and 57 TCR-sequenced participants, respectively.

Read against the paper, the sample's time point label means: about 28 days (+/-7) after the second vaccine dose. AZD1222 recipients whose second dose came at about 4 weeks and those whose second dose came at about 12 weeks were combined into one group, since spike-specific TCR depth and breadth did not differ between the two schedules. Vaccinee samples came from UK trials COV001 and COV002, including a single-blind randomized controlled phase 2/3 trial of AZD1222 (ChAdOx1 nCoV-19) in healthy adults. For TCRbeta chain sequencing, PBMC samples were collected from trial participants at day 0 and at day 28 after the second dose. Overall study outcomes, separate from this receptor: Spike-specific TCR breadth and depth rose significantly after two AZD1222 doses compared with day 0 and with MenACWY recipients. No day 14 peak-response samples were available, so repertoires were characterized only after the peak T cell response. Most participants were white British and females outnumbered males, and the authors suggested that clonal diversity may have been underestimated. Vaccine-associated CD4 TCRs spanned the whole spike protein, with dominant responses in regions 160-218 and 743-854. In the small 56-69-year group, the increase in depth fell short of significance, most likely because of low power. Reportedly, almost half of the unique spike-specific TCRs recognized epitopes lying outside the regions that are mutated in the B.1.351 and B.1.1.7 variants. Conclusions about previously exposed vaccinees are limited because only six or seven AZD1222 recipients were SARS-CoV-2 seropositive at baseline.

The CDR3 regions of human TCRbeta chains were analyzed by immunosequencing. In the original analysis: TCRs in the repertoires were compared against a reference library of SARS-CoV-2-specific TCRs that had been generated with the MIRA antigen-specificity platform. Breadth was defined as the fraction of unique TCRs that were SARS-CoV-2-associated, and depth was defined as the fraction of total T cells that were SARS-CoV-2-associated. Each spike-specific TCR was assigned to its reactive spike region and to a CD4 or CD8 class using the MIRA data. Log10-transformed breadth and depth values were compared by one-way ANOVA with Sidak's multiple comparisons tests. Drawn from immuneACCESS, this table holds only the in-frame rearrangements with V and J called that TCRdb kept. Clones are partly lost; checked studies trace under half to an unresolved V gene and leave the rest unexplained. That table supplies the V and J calls and clone size; D and trimming were determined from the DNA. This sample is represented by tens of thousands of clones; roughly nine tenths of them were singletons. Together, the top ten hold 5% to 6% of the sample.

Note on this clone: Its antigen is not yet known. Base qualities are missing; no much larger clone stands one base away.

The source material was peripheral blood, sampled 28 days after the second AZD1222 dose. This receptor was obtained from an adult who received the AZD1222 COVID-19 vaccine.

CDR3 loop: CASSLWGGMSEAFF. The DNA sequence is TGTGCCAGCAGCCTCTGGGGGGGTATGTCTGAAGCTTTCTTT. The sequence links TRBV3-1 (or the pseudogene TRBV3-2) to TRBJ1-1; 5 matching bases give a weak D call of TRBD1. V is reduced by 4 bases and J by 6 bases, leaving a spacing of 15 bases between them. CDR1 and CDR2 (LGHDT, YNNKEL) derive from the germline V gene (reference sequence). Including cysteine and phenylalanine, the CDR3 has 14 amino acids. Only CDR3 DNA is held: 42 bases, read in frame from base 1.